This T cell receptor (beta chain) was identified in a study of blood T cell repertoires in COVID-19. Study-wide context: Sites across the United States, Italy and Spain contributed samples from acute and convalescent COVID-19. Nucleic acid was either cDNA or gDNA, and it came from T cells, B-cell-depleted T cells, or PBMCs.

In the authors' workflow: Estimated nucleated cell counts came from reference gene primer amplification. Sequencing was performed with immunoSEQ multiplex PCR; in TCRdb, only in-frame clones are kept and a portion is missing. V and J calls and clone size are copied from that table; D and trimming were computed from the DNA. The table shows 250,000 or so clones, with just under 85% occurring only once. The CDR3 loop spans 15 amino acids. Germline CDR1 is MDHEN and CDR2 is SYDVKM. Trimming removed 6 bases from V and 11 bases from J; junction bases left unmatched: 16. The source material was peripheral blood. The J gene is TRBJ1-1, the V gene TRBV28; 9 positions match TRBD1. This TCR came from an elderly woman with acute or convalescent COVID-19. CDR3 protein: CASSPPGQGLKLAFF. CDR3 sequence (DNA): TGTGCCAGCAGCCCCCCGGGACAGGGCTTGAAGCTGGCTTTCTTT. Variable domain in full (rest from reference TRBV28 and TRBJ1-1): DVKVTQSSRYLVKRTGEKVFLECVQDMDHENMFWYRQDPGLGLRLIYFSYDVKMKEKGDIPEGYSVSREKKERFSLILESASTNQTSMYLCASSPPGQGLKLAFFGQGTRLTVV.